This record looks at one T cell receptor beta chain sequence and its context. Its antigen is not identified. This specimen comes from a study of cytomegalovirus exposure and HLA in healthy donors. Study context: In a later analysis, the approximately 110 validation repertoires were reported to have used the same platform as the roughly 670 first-cohort repertoires. Findings and limits, study-wide: A classifier reportedly called cytomegalovirus status with high sensitivity and specificity. The dataset shows that most TCR sequences were rare, while some public TCRs occurred in many donors. Cytomegalovirus-associated TCR beta chains were listed, numbering 150 to 200.

The CDR3 consists of 16 residues. Germline V gene data show CDR1 as MDHEN and CDR2 as SYDVKM. V was cut by 6 bases and J by 3 bases, with 21 bases left in between. TCRdb's table, derived via immunoSEQ multiplex PCR, lists solely in-frame clones and lacks some. This sample has 150,000 to 250,000 clones, with about 81% found just once. Material: PBMCs. This receptor was taken from a woman in her twenties or thirties in good health and CMV-seronegative. The chain employs TRBV28 and TRBJ2-7, with D tentatively TRBD1 (6 bases). The CDR3 DNA follows: TGTGCCAGCAGCCCCGCCTCGTGGGGGCGTCTCTACGAGCAGTACTTC. It specifies CASSPASWGRLYEQYF.